One and the same sample provided the 18 T cell receptor beta chains below, sequenced in a study of cytomegalovirus exposure and HLA in healthy donors. Primers: 60 Vbeta forward and 13 Jbeta reverse. The assay was immunoSEQ multiplex PCR, and TCRdb's table has in-frame clones only and misses some. The sample carries some 99,000 clones, 81% recorded once. Sequencing used PBMCs. All receptors derive from a woman aged 30 to 39 in good health and CMV-seronegative.

This chain uses TRBV7-2 with TRBJ2-7; no firm D call. The V end was cut by 1 base, the J end by 3 bases, with 4 bases between. Germline V gives CDR1 SGHTA, CDR2 FQGNSA. There are 12 residues in the CDR3. CDR3 region: CASSLVLYEQYF. The CDR3 region has the DNA TGTGCCAGCAGCTTAGTTCTCTACGAGCAGTACTTC.

This rearrangement joins TRBV7-9 to TRBJ2-5; D gene uncertain. The CDR3 contains 15 residues. Germline V gene lookup returns CDR1 SEHNR and CDR2 FQNEAQ (reference sequence). With 0 bases removed from V and 1 base from J, the gap between germline ends came to 9 bases. The CDR3 DNA is TGTGCCAGCAGCTTAGCGCTGGGCAGCCAAGAGACCCAGTACTTC. It is translated as CASSLALGSQETQYF.

This clone came up a few times. This chain joins TRBV7-9 and TRBJ1-2; D gene ambiguous. The ends were cut back, 5 bases at V and 8 bases at J, with 12 bases in the middle. CDR3 size: 12 residues. The V gene's germline CDR1 is SEHNR and CDR2 FQNEAQ (reference sequence). CDR3 sequence (DNA): TGTGCCAGCAGCCAAGAGGCCCACGGCTACACCTTC. The encoded protein is CASSQEAHGYTF.

This clone was detected only a few times. V is TRBV11-2 and J is TRBJ2-1; D unclear. Trimming pared 4 bases from V and 8 bases from J, leaving 21 bases between. The CDR3 consists of 16 residues. The germline V gene has CDR1 SGHAT and CDR2 FQNNGV. The CDR3 bases are TGTGCCAGCAGCTCCCAACGACTTTGGCCAGAGGATGAGCAGTTCTTC. Protein: CASSSQRLWPEDEQFF. Variable domain in full (rest from reference TRBV11-2 and TRBJ2-1): EAGVAQSPRYKIIEKRQSVAFWCNPISGHATLYWYQQILGQGPKLLIQFQNNGVVDDSQLPKDRFSAERLKGVDSTLKIQPAKLEDSAVYLCASSSQRLWPEDEQFFGPGTRLTVL.

This sequence joins TRBV10-3 and TRBJ2-1; 10 bases match TRBD2. This CDR3 is built from 15 residues. Germline V lookup: CDR1 ENHRY, CDR2 SYGVKD. Losses at the gene ends were 4 bases for V and 10 bases for J; bases not matched to a gene: 10. The CDR3 here is CAISAPTSGTEEQFF. CDR3 sequence (DNA): TGTGCCATCAGTGCTCCCACTAGCGGGACGGAGGAGCAGTTCTTC.

This chain uses TRBV5-1 with TRBJ2-5; D is perhaps TRBD1 (7 bases). Trimming stripped 4 bases from V and 5 bases from J, with 21 bases between. Germline assignment: CDR1 SGHRS and CDR2 YFSETQ. This CDR3 has 16 residues. CDR3 sequence: CASSPTGAGRSETQYF. DNA of the CDR3: TGCGCCAGCAGCCCCACAGGGGCGGGACGGTCTGAGACCCAGTACTTC. The entire variable domain, with the rest obtained from reference TRBV5-1 and TRBJ2-5, is as follows: KAGVTQTPRYLIKTRGQQVTLSCSPISGHRSVSWYQQTPGQGLQFLFEYFSETQRNKGNFPGRFSGRQFSNSRSEMNVSTLELGDSALYLCASSPTGAGRSETQYFGPGTRLLVL.

The V call is TRBV6-1, the J call TRBJ2-6; D not resolved. This CDR3 spans 15 amino acids. The V end was cut by 4 bases, the J end by 0 bases, with 7 bases between. Germline values: CDR1 MNHNS, CDR2 SASEGT. CDR3: CASSVTVSGANVLTF. In DNA, the CDR3 is TGTGCCAGCAGTGTAACGGTCTCTGGGGCCAACGTCCTGACTTTC.

V gene TRBV6-1 combines with J gene TRBJ2-3; TRBD2 might be the D (5 bases). This CDR3 contains 14 residues. Trimming stripped 4 bases from V and 2 bases from J, with 10 bases between. Germline loops: CDR1 MNHNS, CDR2 SASEGT. The CDR3 is CASSGAEPTDTQYF. The CDR3 DNA sequence: TGTGCCAGCAGTGGAGCGGAGCCCACAGATACGCAGTATTTT.

The chain is built from TRBV19 and TRBJ2-3; D possibly corresponds to TRBD1 (6 bases). CDR1 and CDR2 from the germline V gene are LNHDA and SQIVND (reference sequence). This CDR3 spans 15 amino acids. Trimming stripped 4 bases from V and 0 bases from J, with 11 bases between. The CDR3 loop is CASSRTGTSTDTQYF. CDR3 bases: TGTGCCAGTAGTAGAACAGGGACCAGCACAGATACGCAGTATTTT.

The chain is built from TRBV7-9 and TRBJ1-2; 9 bases agree with TRBD1. In germline, CDR1 is SEHNR, CDR2 FQNEAQ (reference sequence). Unmatched junction bases numbered 9, after V lost 5 bases and J lost 5 bases. This CDR3 contains 15 residues. The CDR3 is CASSLRDRVAYGYTF. The CDR3 DNA follows: TGTGCCAGCAGCCTCCGGGACAGGGTGGCGTATGGCTACACCTTC.

This rearrangement joins TRBV11-2 to TRBJ2-5, with 7 bases aligning to TRBD2. This CDR3 comprises 14 residues. Germline lookup yields CDR1 SGHAT and CDR2 FQNNGV. V trimming: 9 bases; J trimming: 2 bases; junction bases outside the gene matches: 9. The CDR3 is CASAPGGRQETQYF. CDR3 coding DNA: TGTGCCAGTGCCCCGGGGGGTAGGCAAGAGACCCAGTACTTC.

The V and J genes are TRBV27 and TRBJ1-5; 7 bases are a match to TRBD1. This CDR3 is 14 amino acids long. Germline V lookup: CDR1 MNHEY, CDR2 SMNVEV (reference sequence). V gave up 3 bases and J gave up 7 bases; unmatched junction bases: 6. The CDR3 nucleotides read TGTGCCAGCAGTTTTCTGACAGGGTCGCAGCCCCAGCATTTT. Translation gives CASSFLTGSQPQHF.

The rearrangement uses TRBV5-1 and TRBJ2-7; 16 nucleotides agree with TRBD2. V lost 4 bases, J lost 6 bases, and 7 bases stayed unmatched. This CDR3 has 16 amino acids. Germline CDR1 SGHRS, CDR2 YFSETQ. The CDR3 DNA reads as TGCGCCAGCAGCCCGGGACTAGCGGGAGGGCCGCGCGAGCAGTACTTC. Amino acids: CASSPGLAGGPREQYF.

J is TRBJ1-2 and V is TRBV6-5; D might be TRBD1 (6 bases). The germline V gene encodes CDR1 MNHEY and CDR2 SVGAGI. The CDR3 runs to 13 residues. Trimming pared 6 bases from V and 8 bases from J, leaving 16 bases between. DNA for the CDR3: TGTGCCAGCAGATCACCAGGGGAAGAAGGCTACACCTTC. The encoded protein is CASRSPGEEGYTF.

The rearrangement links TRBV7-9 to TRBJ2-7; 11 nucleotides agree with TRBD2. Trimming removed 4 bases from V and 0 bases from J; junction bases left unmatched: 11. The CDR3 runs to 18 residues. The V gene's germline CDR1 is SEHNR and CDR2 FQNEAQ (reference sequence). The chain's CDR3 is CASSSTSWTSGFSYEQYF. The CDR3 DNA is TGTGCCAGCAGCTCGACCTCCTGGACTAGCGGGTTCTCCTACGAGCAGTACTTC.

The J gene is TRBJ2-2, the V gene TRBV29-1; TRBD2 aligns across 15 bases. V shed 3 bases, J shed 6 bases, and the junction held 5 bases outside the gene matches. CDR3 size: 16 residues. The V gene's germline CDR1 is SQVTM and CDR2 ANQGSEA. CDR3 sequence (DNA): TGCAGCGTTGAGTTAGGACTAGCGGGAGGGCCCGGGGAGCTGTTTTTT. As protein: CSVELGLAGGPGELFF.

The chain links TRBV6-6 to TRBJ1-1; D remains ambiguous. Trimming removed 2 bases at V and 2 bases at J, with 6 bases between. CDR3 length: 13 residues. Per germline, CDR1 MNHNY and CDR2 SVGAGI (reference sequence). The CDR3 DNA reads TGTGCCAGCAGTTACCTCAGTAACACTGAAGCTTTCTTT. Translating gives CASSYLSNTEAFF.

The chain joins TRBV18 to TRBJ1-4, with TRBD1 as a possible D gene (6 bases). The CDR3 has 16 amino acids. Germline V lookup: CDR1 KGHSH, CDR2 LQKENI. V gave up 3 bases and J gave up 7 bases, with 18 bases separating them. The CDR3 region is CASSPRLQGISEKLFF. The CDR3 DNA reads as TGTGCCAGCTCACCGCGATTGCAGGGGATAAGTGAAAAACTGTTTTTT.